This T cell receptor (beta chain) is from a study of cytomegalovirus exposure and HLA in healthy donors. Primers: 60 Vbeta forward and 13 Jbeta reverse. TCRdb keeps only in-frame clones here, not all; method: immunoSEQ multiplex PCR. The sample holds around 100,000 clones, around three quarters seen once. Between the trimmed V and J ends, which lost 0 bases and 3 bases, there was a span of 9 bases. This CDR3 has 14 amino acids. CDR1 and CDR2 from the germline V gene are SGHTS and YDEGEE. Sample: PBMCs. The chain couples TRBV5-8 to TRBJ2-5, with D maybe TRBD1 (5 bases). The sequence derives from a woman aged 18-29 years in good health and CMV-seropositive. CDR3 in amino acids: CASSLGGVEETQYF. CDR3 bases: TGTGCCAGCAGCTTGGGGGGCGTCGAAGAGACCCAGTACTTC. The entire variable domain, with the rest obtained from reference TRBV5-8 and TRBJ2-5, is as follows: EAGVTQSPTHLIKTRGQQATLRCSPISGHTSVYWYQQALGLGLQFLLWYDEGEERNRGNFPPRFSGRQFPNYSSELNVNALELEDSALYLCASSLGGVEETQYFGPGTRLLVL.